The 11 T cell receptor beta chains below all came from one sample that was sequenced in a study of radiotherapy plus CTLA-4 blockade in lung cancer. TCRdb's table, derived via immunoSEQ multiplex PCR, lists solely in-frame clones and lacks some. The data hold tens of thousands of clones, with over 70% observed a single time. The specimen comprised peripheral blood, sampled from a patient treated with radiotherapy plus ipilimumab. All receptors derive from a human donor with non-small cell lung cancer who had a partial response to radiotherapy plus ipilimumab.

The chain links TRBV7-6 to TRBJ2-2; 7 bases align to TRBD2. V shed 4 bases and J 5 bases; nucleotides not matched to a gene: 7. The CDR3 totals 15 residues. Per germline, CDR1 SGHVS and CDR2 FNYEAQ. DNA of the CDR3: TGTGCCAGCAGCTACCGAAGGGGAGGGACCGGGGAGCTGTTTTTT. It yields the protein CASSYRRGGTGELFF.

This clone occurred a few times. The V and J genes are TRBV6-5 and TRBJ1-2, with D possibly matching TRBD1 (6 bases). There are 14 residues in the CDR3. Germline V gene lookup returns CDR1 MNHEY and CDR2 SVGAGI. Between the trimmed V and J ends, which lost 0 bases and 6 bases, there was a span of 11 bases. The CDR3 loop reads CASSYSGGQDGYTF. For the CDR3, the DNA is TGTGCCAGCAGTTACTCGGGGGGGCAAGATGGCTACACCTTC.

The chain links TRBV11-2 to TRBJ2-7; maybe TRBD1 (6 bases). V was pared by 5 bases and J by 9 bases, with 17 bases between. The CDR3 spans 13 residues. From germline, CDR1 is SGHAT and CDR2 FQNNGV. The CDR3 loop is CASSASEGVAQYF. DNA of the CDR3: TGTGCCAGCAGCGCATCTGAGGGGGTAGCGCAGTACTTC.

The genes are TRBV4-1 and TRBJ2-1; TRBD2 agrees at 8 bases. V trimming: 4 bases; J trimming: 7 bases; junction bases outside the gene matches: 9. The germline V gene has CDR1 MGHRA and CDR2 YSYEKL. CDR3 length equals 15 residues. This CDR3 reads CASSRGGRATNEQFF. The CDR3 DNA follows: TGCGCCAGCAGCCGCGGGGGGCGGGCGACAAATGAGCAGTTCTTC.

This rearrangement joins TRBV5-1 to TRBJ2-7; 13 nucleotides agree with TRBD2. This CDR3 is built from 17 residues. The germline V gene has CDR1 SGHRS and CDR2 YFSETQ. V was pared by 2 bases and J by 0 bases, with 5 bases of the junction left unmatched. Written as DNA, the CDR3 is TGCGCCAGCAGCTTCGGGACTAGCGGGGCGAGCTCCTACGAGCAGTACTTC. This translates into CASSFGTSGASSYEQYF.

The chain is built from TRBV7-2 and TRBJ1-2, with D unclear. Germline lookup yields CDR1 SGHTA and CDR2 FQGNSA. Trimming took off 8 bases at V and 8 bases at J, with 15 bases between the two ends. The CDR3 contains 12 residues. In DNA form, the CDR3 reads TGTGCCAGCGATTCGGGCCCGGGGGGCTACACCTTC. Protein sequence: CASDSGPGGYTF.

The rearrangement uses TRBV19 and TRBJ2-1, with TRBD1 identical over 9 bases. In germline, CDR1 is LNHDA, CDR2 SQIVND (reference sequence). The CDR3 is 14 residues long. V shed 7 bases and J 7 bases; nucleotides not matched to a gene: 8. As DNA, the CDR3 is TGTGCCAGTACCCTGGACAGGGGTAAGAATGAGCAGTTCTTC. Amino acid sequence: CASTLDRGKNEQFF.

The chain has TRBV11-2 and TRBJ1-1; 8 bases map to TRBD1. Germline CDR1 reads SGHAT; CDR2 reads FQNNGV. Trimming removed 5 bases from V and 6 bases from J; junction bases left unmatched: 11. The CDR3 consists of 15 residues. CDR3 in amino acids: CASSPQQGGTSEAFF. As DNA, the CDR3 is TGTGCCAGCAGCCCCCAACAGGGGGGAACTTCTGAAGCTTTCTTT.

The chain carries TRBV7-7 and TRBJ1-5, with 12 bases matching TRBD1. The CDR3 has 18 amino acids. Trimming removed 5 bases from V and 0 bases from J; junction bases left unmatched: 8. The germline gives CDR1 SSHAT, CDR2 FNYEAQ (reference sequence). The CDR3 DNA follows: TGTGCCAGCAGCACCCGGGACAGGGGGCAAGATAGCAATCAGCCCCAGCATTTT. Encoded protein: CASSTRDRGQDSNQPQHF.

The V and J genes are TRBV27 and TRBJ2-7; TRBD2 matches 8 bases. The V gene end was trimmed by 3 bases and the J gene end by 4 bases; junction bases not matched to a gene: 2. The CDR3 covers 13 residues. Germline V lookup: CDR1 MNHEY, CDR2 SMNVEV (reference sequence). The CDR3 bases are TGTGCCAGCAGTTTTTCGGGGGGGTACGAGCAGTACTTC. Protein sequence: CASSFSGGYEQYF.

The chain has TRBV29-1 and TRBJ1-5; tentative D call: TRBD1 (5 bases). V shed 5 bases and J shed 2 bases, with 13 bases lying between them. Germline V CDR1 and CDR2: SQVTM, ANQGSEA. CDR3 length: 14 amino acids. Here the CDR3 reads CSVLTGEGNQPQHF. The CDR3 coding sequence is TGCAGCGTTTTAACGGGGGAAGGCAATCAGCCCCAGCATTTT.